The clone carrying this TCR beta chain was detected a few times. Its target is not known. PCR employed 60 Vbeta and 13 Jbeta primers. Sequencing used immunoSEQ multiplex PCR; TCRdb keeps in-frame clones, though not all of them. The data hold around 150,000 clones, with over 75% observed a single time. From germline, CDR1 is ENHRY and CDR2 SYGVKD. The length of the CDR3 is 14 residues. V lost 7 bases and J lost 6; bases outside the gene matches: 8. This sample was taken from a study of cytomegalovirus exposure and HLA in healthy donors. Study-level points and caveats: For most TCR sequences rarity was the rule, although some public TCRs occurred in many donors.

The TCR sequence derives from a human donor in good health. This chain links TRBV10-3 with TRBJ1-4; 7 nucleotides match TRBD1. The sample comprised PBMCs. The CDR3 DNA sequence: TGTGCCATCATCGCAGGGGGGTGGGATGAAAAACTGTTTTTT. Translated, it gives CAIIAGGWDEKLFF.